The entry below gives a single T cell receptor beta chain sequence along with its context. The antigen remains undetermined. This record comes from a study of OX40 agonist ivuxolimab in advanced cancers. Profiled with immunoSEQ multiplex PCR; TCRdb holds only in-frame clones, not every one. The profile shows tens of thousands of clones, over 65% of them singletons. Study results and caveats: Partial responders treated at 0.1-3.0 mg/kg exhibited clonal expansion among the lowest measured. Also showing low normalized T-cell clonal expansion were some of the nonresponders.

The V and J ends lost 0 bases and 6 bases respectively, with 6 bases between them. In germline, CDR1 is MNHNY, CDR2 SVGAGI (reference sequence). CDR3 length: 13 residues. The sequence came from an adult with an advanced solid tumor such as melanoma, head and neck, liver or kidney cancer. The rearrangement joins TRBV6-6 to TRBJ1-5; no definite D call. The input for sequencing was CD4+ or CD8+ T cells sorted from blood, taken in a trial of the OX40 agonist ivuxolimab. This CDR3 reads CASSYSRSQPQHF. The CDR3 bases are TGTGCCAGCAGTTACTCGAGAAGTCAGCCCCAGCATTTT.